Following are 4 T cell receptor beta chains from one sample sequenced in a study of blood T cell repertoires in COVID-19. Profiled with immunoSEQ multiplex PCR; TCRdb holds only in-frame clones, not every one. The table shows fewer than 200,000 clones, with 88% occurring only once. Sequencing input: peripheral blood. The receptors were sampled from a man between 60 and 75 years old with acute or convalescent COVID-19.

The chain joins TRBV29-1 to TRBJ2-1; 9 nucleotides match TRBD1. The CDR3 consists of 11 residues. V shed 8 bases, J shed 8 bases, and the junction held 4 bases outside the gene matches. Germline CDR1 SQVTM, CDR2 ANQGSEA. CDR3 region: CSSGQGHEQFF. The DNA for the CDR3 is TGCAGCTCGGGACAGGGCCATGAGCAGTTCTTC.

This chain uses TRBV5-5 with TRBJ2-5; possible D gene TRBD2, 5 bases. The CDR3 is 14 residues long. Trimming removed 3 bases at V and 4 bases at J, with 13 bases between. The germline V gene has CDR1 SGHKS and CDR2 YYEKEE (reference sequence). The CDR3 nucleotides are TGTGCCAGCAGCTCGGGATCTACCCCAGAGACCCAGTACTTC. Translated: CASSSGSTPETQYF.

The chain joins TRBV7-2 to TRBJ2-7, with 9 bases that match TRBD2. Germline V gene lookup returns CDR1 SGHTA and CDR2 FQGNSA. The CDR3 sequence is 15 residues long. With 3 bases clipped from V and 3 bases from J, the junction kept 6 bases outside the gene matches. CDR3 DNA: TGTGCCAGCAGCTTTGGTCGGACTAGCGTCTACGAGCAGTACTTC. This sequence encodes CASSFGRTSVYEQYF.

The chain carries TRBV3-1 (or the pseudogene TRBV3-2) and TRBJ1-2; D is uncertain. The CDR3 is 16 amino acids. Germline CDR1 and CDR2: LGHDT and YNNKEL (reference sequence). Trimming took off 1 base at V and 0 bases at J, with 12 bases between the two ends. CDR3 sequence (DNA): TGTGCCAGCAGCCAAGGGTCAGGAAGTACTAACTATGGCTACACCTTC. Amino acids: CASSQGSGSTNYGYTF.